The present entry profiles one TCR beta chain with its context. Clones were sequenced by immunoSEQ multiplex PCR, and TCRdb holds only the in-frame ones, with some missing. The table has under 300,000 clones, 75% to 90% seen once. The ends were cut back, 2 bases at V and 3 bases at J, with 8 bases in the middle. The CDR3 sequence is 13 residues long. CDR1 and CDR2 from the germline V gene are GTSNPN and SVGIG (reference sequence). This specimen comes from a study of blood T cell repertoires in COVID-19. About the research overall: Sites in the United States, Italy and Spain provided acute and convalescent COVID-19 samples. T cells, B-cell-depleted T cells, or PBMCs provided the cDNA or gDNA that served as material.

The rearrangement uses TRBV30 and TRBJ1-5, with D perhaps TRBD1 (5 bases). The TCR was taken from a woman in her sixties with active or convalescent COVID-19. The sequencing sample was made of peripheral blood. The CDR3 DNA is TGTGCCTGGAGTTCACAGGACAATCAGCCCCAGCATTTT. Its protein product is CAWSSQDNQPQHF.